These 2 T cell receptor beta chains share one sample of origin, sequenced in a study of shared clonotypes between healthy human individuals. Repertoires were generated with immunoSEQ multiplex PCR, while TCRdb's copy carries only in-frame clones and drops some. Of 2 million to 2.5 million clones in the sample, approximately 95% were seen once. The sequenced material came from naive CD4+ T cells from PBMCs. As to subset: CD45RA+ positively selected. These receptors were taken from a man aged 18 to 29 in good health. Some clones in this sample may be carry-over from other donors' samples.

V and J are TRBV5-1 and TRBJ2-3; a weak D match, TRBD1 (5 bases). Trimming took off 4 bases at V and 4 bases at J, with 13 bases between the two ends. Germline V lookup: CDR1 SGHRS, CDR2 YFSETQ. The CDR3 covers 14 residues. The CDR3, as DNA: TGCGCCAGCAGCCCGCGACAGTTCGCAGATACGCAGTATTTT. Protein: CASSPRQFADTQYF.

The chain combines TRBV6-6 with TRBJ2-1, with 8 bases lining up with TRBD2. Germline V CDR1 and CDR2: MNHNY, SVGAGI (reference sequence). V was clipped by 4 bases and J by 3 bases; unmatched bases: 8. This CDR3 is built from 16 residues. CDR3 sequence reads: CASSSQLAEDYNEQFF. The CDR3 DNA is TGTGCCAGCAGTTCCCAACTAGCGGAGGACTACAATGAGCAGTTCTTC.